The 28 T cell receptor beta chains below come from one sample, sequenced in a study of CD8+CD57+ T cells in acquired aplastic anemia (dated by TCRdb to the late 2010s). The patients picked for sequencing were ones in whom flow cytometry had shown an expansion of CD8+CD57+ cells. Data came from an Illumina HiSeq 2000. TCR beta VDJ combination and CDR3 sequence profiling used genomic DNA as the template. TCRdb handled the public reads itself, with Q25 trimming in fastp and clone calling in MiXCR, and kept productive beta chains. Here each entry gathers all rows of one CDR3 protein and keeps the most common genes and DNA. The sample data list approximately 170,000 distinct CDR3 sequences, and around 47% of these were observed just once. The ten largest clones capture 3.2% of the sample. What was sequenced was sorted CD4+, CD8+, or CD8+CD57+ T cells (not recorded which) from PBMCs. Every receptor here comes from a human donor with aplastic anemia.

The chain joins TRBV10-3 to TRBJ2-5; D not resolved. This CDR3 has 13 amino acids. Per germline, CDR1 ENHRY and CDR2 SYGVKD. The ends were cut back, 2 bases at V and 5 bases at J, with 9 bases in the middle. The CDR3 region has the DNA TGTGCCATCAGTGAGGGGTGGGTGGAGACCCAGTACTTC. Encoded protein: CAISEGWVETQYF.

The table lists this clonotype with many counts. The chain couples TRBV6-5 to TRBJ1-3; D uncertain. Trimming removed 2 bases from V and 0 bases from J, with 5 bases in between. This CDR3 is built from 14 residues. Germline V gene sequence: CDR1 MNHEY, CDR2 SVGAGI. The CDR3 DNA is TGTGCCAGCAGTTACGATCTCTCTGGAAACACCATATATTTT. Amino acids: CASSYDLSGNTIYF.

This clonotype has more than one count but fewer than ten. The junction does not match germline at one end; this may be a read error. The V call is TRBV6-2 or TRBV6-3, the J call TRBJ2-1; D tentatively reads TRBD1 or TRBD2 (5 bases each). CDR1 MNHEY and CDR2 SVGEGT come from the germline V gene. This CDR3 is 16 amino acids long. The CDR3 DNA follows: TGTGCCAGCAGTTACTCACCCAGGGACCGGAGCAATGGGCAGTTCTTC. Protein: CASSYSPRDRSNGQFF.

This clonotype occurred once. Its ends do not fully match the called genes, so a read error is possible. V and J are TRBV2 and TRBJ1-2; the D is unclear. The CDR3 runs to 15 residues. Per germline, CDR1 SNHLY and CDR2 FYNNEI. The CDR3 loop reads CASSQDEGMPYGYAF. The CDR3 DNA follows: TGCGCCAGCAGCCAAGATGAAGGGATGCCCTATGGCTACGCCTTC.

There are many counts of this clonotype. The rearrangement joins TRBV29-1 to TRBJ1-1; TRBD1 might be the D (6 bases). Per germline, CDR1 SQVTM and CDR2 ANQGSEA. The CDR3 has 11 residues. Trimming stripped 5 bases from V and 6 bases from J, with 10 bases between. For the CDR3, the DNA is TGCAGCGTTCAGGGGTGGGCTGAAGCTTTCTTT. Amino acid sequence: CSVQGWAEAFF.

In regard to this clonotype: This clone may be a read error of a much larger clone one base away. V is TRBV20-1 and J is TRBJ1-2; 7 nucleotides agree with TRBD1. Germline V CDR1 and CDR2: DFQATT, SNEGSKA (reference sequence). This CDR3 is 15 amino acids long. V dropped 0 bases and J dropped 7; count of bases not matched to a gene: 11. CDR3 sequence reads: CSARDQAGGNGGYTF. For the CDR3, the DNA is TGCAGTGCTAGAGATCAGGCAGGGGGAAACGGTGGCTACACCTTC.

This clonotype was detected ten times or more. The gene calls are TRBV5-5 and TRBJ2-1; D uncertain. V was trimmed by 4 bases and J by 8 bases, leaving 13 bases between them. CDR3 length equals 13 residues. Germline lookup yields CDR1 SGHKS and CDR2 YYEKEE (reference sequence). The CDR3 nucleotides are TGTGCCAGCAGCCCCCAGGCGAGCTATGAGCAGTTCTTC. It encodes CASSPQASYEQFF.

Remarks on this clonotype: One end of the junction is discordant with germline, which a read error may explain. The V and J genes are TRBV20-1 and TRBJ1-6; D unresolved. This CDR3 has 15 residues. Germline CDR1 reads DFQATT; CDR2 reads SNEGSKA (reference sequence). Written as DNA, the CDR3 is TGCAGTGCTAGACAAACCCCCCTAGTAGATTCGCCCCTCCACTTT. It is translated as CSARQTPLVDSPLHF.

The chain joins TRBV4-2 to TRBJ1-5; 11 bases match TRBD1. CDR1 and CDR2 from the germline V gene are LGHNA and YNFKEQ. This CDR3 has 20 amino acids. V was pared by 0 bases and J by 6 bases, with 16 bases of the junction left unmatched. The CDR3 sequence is CASSQDLSGRTGGAGQPQHF. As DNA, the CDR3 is TGTGCCAGCAGCCAAGACCTCTCAGGACGGACAGGGGGCGCCGGTCAGCCCCAGCATTTT.

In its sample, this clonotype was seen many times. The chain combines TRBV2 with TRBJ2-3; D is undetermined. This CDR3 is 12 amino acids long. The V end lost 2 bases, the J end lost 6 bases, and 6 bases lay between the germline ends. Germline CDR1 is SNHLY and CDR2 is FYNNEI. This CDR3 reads CASSESGDTQYF. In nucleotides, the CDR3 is TGTGCCAGCAGTGAATCTGGGGATACGCAGTATTTT.

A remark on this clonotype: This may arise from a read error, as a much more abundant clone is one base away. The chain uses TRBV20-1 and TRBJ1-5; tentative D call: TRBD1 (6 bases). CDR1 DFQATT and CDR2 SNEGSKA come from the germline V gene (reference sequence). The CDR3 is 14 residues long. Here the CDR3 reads CSALTGNSNRPQHF. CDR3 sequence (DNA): TGCAGTGCTTTAACAGGGAATAGCAATCGGCCCCAGCATTTT.

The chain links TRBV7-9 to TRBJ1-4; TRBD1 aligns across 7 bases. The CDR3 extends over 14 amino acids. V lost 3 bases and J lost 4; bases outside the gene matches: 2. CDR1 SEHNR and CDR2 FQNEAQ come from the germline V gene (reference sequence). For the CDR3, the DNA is TGTGCCAGCAGCTTGACAGGGCGTAATGAAAAACTGTTTTTT. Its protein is CASSLTGRNEKLFF.

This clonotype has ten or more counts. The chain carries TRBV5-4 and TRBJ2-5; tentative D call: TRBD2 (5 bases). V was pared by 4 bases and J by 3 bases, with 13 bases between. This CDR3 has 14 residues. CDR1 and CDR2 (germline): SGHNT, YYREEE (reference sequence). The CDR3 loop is CASSPKRFEETQYF. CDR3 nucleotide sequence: TGTGCCAGCAGCCCAAAGCGGTTTGAAGAGACCCAGTACTTC.

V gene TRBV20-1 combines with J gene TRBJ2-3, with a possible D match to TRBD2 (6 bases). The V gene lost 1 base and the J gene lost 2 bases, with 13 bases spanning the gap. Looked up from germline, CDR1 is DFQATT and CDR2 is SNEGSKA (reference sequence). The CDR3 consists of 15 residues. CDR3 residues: CSARAFAGPTDTQYF. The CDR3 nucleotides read TGCAGTGCTAGAGCTTTTGCGGGACCCACAGATACGCAGTATTTT.

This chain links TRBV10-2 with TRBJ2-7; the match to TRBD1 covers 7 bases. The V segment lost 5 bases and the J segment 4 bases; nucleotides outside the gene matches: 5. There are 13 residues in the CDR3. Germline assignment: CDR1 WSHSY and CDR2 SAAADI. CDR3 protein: CASSSDRDYEQYF. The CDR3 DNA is TGCGCCAGCAGTTCCGACAGGGATTACGAGCAGTACTTC.

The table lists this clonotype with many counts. The CDR3 loop reads CASSCGCEQYV. The CDR3 coding sequence is TGTGCCAGCAGTTGCGGTTGCGAGCAGTACGTC. The chain couples TRBV27 to TRBJ2-7; D not resolved. The CDR3 loop spans 11 amino acids. Trimming shortened V by 4 bases and J by 6 bases, and 7 bases separated the two germline ends. The germline V gene encodes CDR1 MNHEY and CDR2 SMNVEV (reference sequence).

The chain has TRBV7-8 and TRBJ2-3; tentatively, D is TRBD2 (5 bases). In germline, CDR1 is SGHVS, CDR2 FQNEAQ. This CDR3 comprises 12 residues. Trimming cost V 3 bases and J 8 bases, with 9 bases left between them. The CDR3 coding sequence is TGTGCCAGCAGCTTTGGCGGGCGTACGCAGTATTTT. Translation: CASSFGGRTQYF.

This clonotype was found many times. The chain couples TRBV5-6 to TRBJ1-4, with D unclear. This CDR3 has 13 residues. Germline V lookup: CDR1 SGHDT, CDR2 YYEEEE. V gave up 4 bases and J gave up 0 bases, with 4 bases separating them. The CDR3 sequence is CASSLATNEKLFF. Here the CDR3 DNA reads TGTGCCAGCAGCCTTGCAACTAATGAAAAACTGTTTTTT.

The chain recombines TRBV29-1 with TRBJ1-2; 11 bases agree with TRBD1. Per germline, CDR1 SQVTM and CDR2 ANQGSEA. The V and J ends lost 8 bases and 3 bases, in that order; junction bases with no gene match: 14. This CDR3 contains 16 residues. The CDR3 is CSLAQGGQGDYYGYTF. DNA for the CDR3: TGCAGCTTAGCGCAAGGGGGACAGGGGGATTACTATGGCTACACCTTC.

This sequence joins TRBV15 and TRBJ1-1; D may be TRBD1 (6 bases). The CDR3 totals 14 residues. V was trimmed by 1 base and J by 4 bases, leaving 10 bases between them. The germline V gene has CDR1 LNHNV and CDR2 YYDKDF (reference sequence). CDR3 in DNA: TGTGCCACCAGCAGAGGGGGGGCGGTCACTGAAGCTTTCTTT. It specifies CATSRGGAVTEAFF.

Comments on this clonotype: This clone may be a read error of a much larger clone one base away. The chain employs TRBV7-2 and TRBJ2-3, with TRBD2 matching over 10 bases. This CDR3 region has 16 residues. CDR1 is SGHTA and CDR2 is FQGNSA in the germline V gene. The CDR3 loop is CVSSLAGGGDTDTQYF. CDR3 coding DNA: TGTGTCAGCAGTTTAGCGGGAGGAGGCGACACAGATACGCAGTATTTT.

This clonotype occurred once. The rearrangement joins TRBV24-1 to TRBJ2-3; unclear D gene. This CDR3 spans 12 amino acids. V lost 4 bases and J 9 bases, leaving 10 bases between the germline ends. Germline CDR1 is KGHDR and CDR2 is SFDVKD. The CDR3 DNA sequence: TGTGCCACCAGTGACGCTGTAAGGACGCAGTATTTT. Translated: CATSDAVRTQYF.

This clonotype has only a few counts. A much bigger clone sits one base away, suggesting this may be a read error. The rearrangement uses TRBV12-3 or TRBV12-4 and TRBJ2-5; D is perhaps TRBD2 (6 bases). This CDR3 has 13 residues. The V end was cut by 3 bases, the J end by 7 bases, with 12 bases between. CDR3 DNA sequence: TGTGCCAGCAGTTTCCTTAGCGGTGGGACCCAGTACTTC. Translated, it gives CASSFLSGGTQYF.

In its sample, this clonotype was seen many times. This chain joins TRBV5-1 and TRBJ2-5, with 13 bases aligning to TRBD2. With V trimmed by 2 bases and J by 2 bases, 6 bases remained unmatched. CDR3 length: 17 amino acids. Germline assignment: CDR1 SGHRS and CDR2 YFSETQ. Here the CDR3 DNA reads TGCGCCAGCAGCTTCATGACGACTAGCGGGGGGCAAGAGACCCAGTACTTC. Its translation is CASSFMTTSGGQETQYF.

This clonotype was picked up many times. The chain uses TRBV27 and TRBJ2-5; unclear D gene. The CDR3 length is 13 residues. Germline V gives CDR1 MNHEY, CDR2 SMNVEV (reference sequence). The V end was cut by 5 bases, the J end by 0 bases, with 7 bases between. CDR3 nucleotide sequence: TGTGCCAGCAGTAGAATGTACCAAGAGACCCAGTACTTC. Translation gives CASSRMYQETQYF.

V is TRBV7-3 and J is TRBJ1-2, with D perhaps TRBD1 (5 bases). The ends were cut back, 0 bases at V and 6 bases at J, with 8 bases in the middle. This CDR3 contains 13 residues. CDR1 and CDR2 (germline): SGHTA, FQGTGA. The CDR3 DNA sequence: TGTGCCAGCAGCTTAACCGGGACGGATGGCTACACCTTC. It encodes CASSLTGTDGYTF.

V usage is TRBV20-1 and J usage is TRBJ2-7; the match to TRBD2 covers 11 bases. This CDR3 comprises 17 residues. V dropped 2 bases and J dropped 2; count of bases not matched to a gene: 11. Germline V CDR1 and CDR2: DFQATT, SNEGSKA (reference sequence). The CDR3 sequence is CSARKVVAGGTPYEQYF. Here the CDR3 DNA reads TGCAGTGCTAGAAAGGTTGTAGCGGGAGGGACTCCCTACGAGCAGTACTTC.

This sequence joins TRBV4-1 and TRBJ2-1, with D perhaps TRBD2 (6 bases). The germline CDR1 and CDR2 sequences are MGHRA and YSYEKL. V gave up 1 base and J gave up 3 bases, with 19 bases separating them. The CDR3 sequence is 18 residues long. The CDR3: CASSQGVVGLPLYNEQFF. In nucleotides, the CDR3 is TGCGCCAGCAGCCAAGGCGTGGTAGGACTACCCCTCTACAATGAGCAGTTCTTC.